This T cell receptor beta chain was identified in a study of tumor T cells in aggressive B-cell lymphoma. Per the germline V gene, CDR1 is SEHNR and CDR2 is FQNEAQ (reference sequence). V was shortened by 5 bases and J by 0 bases, with 10 bases between the two germline ends. This CDR3 contains 14 residues. Method: immunoSEQ multiplex PCR; TCRdb's copy keeps in-frame clones and lacks some. Of 3,000 to 4,000 clones listed, over 85% were seen once; the top ten hold 2% to 2.5%. The chain is built from TRBV7-9 and TRBJ1-1; D possibly corresponds to TRBD1 (6 bases). The source material was tumor tissue. This receptor was taken from an adult with diffuse large B cell lymphoma. The CDR3 bases are TGTGCCAGCAGCCCTAAGGGGGTGAACACTGAAGCTTTCTTT. Protein: CASSPKGVNTEAFF.